Listed below are T cell receptor beta chains from one sample, sequenced in a study of identical twins' blood T cells. TCRdb reprocessed the 5' RACE reads with MiXCR, giving one entry per CDR3 protein. The repertoire consists of 400,000 or so distinct CDR3 sequences, with roughly 30% occurring once and the leading ten covering approximately 6.6%. Sequenced material: PBMCs. The receptors stem from a woman aged 18-50 years in good health. Both conserved end residues are part of each CDR3. The order of the fields is clone size, D gene, V gene, J gene, CDR3 DNA, CDR3 protein. The D gene is left open where the match is weak. Expanded clones are given a class, and other clones once, few, many or no size at all.

>-|TRBD1|TRBV20-1|TRBJ1-2
TGCAGTGCTAGAGTCCACAGGGGTTATGGCTACACCTTC
CSARVHRGYGYTF
>-|TRBD2|TRBV3-1|TRBJ2-4
TGTGCCGGCAGCCTGGCGGGACTAGCAAACATTCAGTACTTC
CAGSLAGLANIQYF
>many|-|TRBV7-6|TRBJ1-1
TGTGCCAGCAGCTTAGATCAGAACACTGAAGCTTTCTTT
CASSLDQNTEAFF
>-|-|TRBV12-3/TRBV12-4|TRBJ2-7
TGTGCCAGCAGTTTCGCCTTAAGCCTGCCGGACTCGTTC
CASSFALSLPDSF
>many|TRBD1|TRBV5-1|TRBJ2-7
TGCGCCAGCAGCGCGTTTGAGGGGGCCCTTTCCTACGAGCAGTACTTC
CASSAFEGALSYEQYF
>few|-|TRBV20-1|TRBJ1-3
TGCAGTGCTAGAGTTGCCTCTGGAAACACCATATATTTT
CSARVASGNTIYF
>-|-|TRBV29-1|TRBJ2-2
TGCAGCGTTGACCCGGGGGACTACACCGGGGAGCTGTTTTTT
CSVDPGDYTGELFF
>few|-|TRBV12-3/TRBV12-4|TRBJ1-1
TGTGCCAGCAGTGGGGTAATGGGGGAAGCTTTCTTT
CASSGVMGEAFF
>many|-|TRBV6-6|TRBJ1-1
TGTGCCAGCAGTTACTCGAGAGGGGCAGGGACTGAAGCTTTCTTT
CASSYSRGAGTEAFF
>-|TRBD2|TRBV6-2/TRBV6-3|TRBJ2-7
TGTGCCAGCAGAGCGGGGTCCCCTTCCGAGCAGTACTTC
CASRAGSPSEQYF
>-|-|TRBV6-2/TRBV6-3|TRBJ1-6
TGTGCCAGCAGTCGGACAGTGGAGAACTATAATTCACCCCTCCACTTT
CASSRTVENYNSPLHF
>-|-|TRBV20-1|TRBJ2-3
TGCAGTGTTAGGGTGTTAGATACGCAGTATTTT
CSVRVLDTQYF
>few|-|TRBV7-9|TRBJ1-1
TGTGCCAGCAGCTTAGGACCGGCAAGGGGCACTGAAGCTTTCTTT
CASSLGPARGTEAFF
>-|-|TRBV19|TRBJ1-2
TGTGCCAGTAAGGCAAGGGGTACCCTTGATGGCTACACCTTC
CASKARGTLDGYTF
>-|TRBD2|TRBV15|TRBJ2-1
TGTGCCACCAGCTTAGGGACTAGCGGGAGATACAATGAGCAGTTCTTC
CATSLGTSGRYNEQFF
>-|TRBD1|TRBV7-2|TRBJ1-1
TGTGCCAGCAGCATGGACAGGGGCACTGAAGCTTTCTTT
CASSMDRGTEAFF
>few|TRBD1|TRBV27|TRBJ1-1
TGTGCCAGCAGTAACAGGGGGAGGTACACTGAAGCTTTCTTT
CASSNRGRYTEAFF
>few|-|TRBV11-2|TRBJ2-3
TGTGCCAGCAGCTCACCCCCGGGACGGAGGATTTCCACAGATACGCAGTATTTT
CASSSPPGRRISTDTQYF
>-|TRBD2|TRBV20-1|TRBJ2-1
TGCAGTGCTAGACCATGGGGAGGGGCAAATGAGCAGTTCTTC
CSARPWGGANEQFF
>-|TRBD1|TRBV6-1|TRBJ1-4
TGTGCCACGGGCGACAGGGGGCTTAAAAAACTGTTTTTT
CATGDRGLKKLFF